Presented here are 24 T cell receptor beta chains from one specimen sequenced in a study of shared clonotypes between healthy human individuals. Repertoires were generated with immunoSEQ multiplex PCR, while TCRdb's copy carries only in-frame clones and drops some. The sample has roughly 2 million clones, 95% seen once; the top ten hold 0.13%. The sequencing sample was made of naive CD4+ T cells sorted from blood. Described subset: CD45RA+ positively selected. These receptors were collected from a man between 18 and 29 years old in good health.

CDR3 region: CASSFRALRTEAFF. The CDR3 DNA follows: TGTGCCAGCAGTTTTAGGGCCCTCCGCACTGAAGCTTTCTTT. The genes are TRBV6-5 and TRBJ1-1; D gene ambiguous. Trimming stripped 4 bases from V and 4 bases from J, with 13 bases between. Germline V CDR1 and CDR2: MNHEY, SVGAGI. The CDR3 is 14 residues long.

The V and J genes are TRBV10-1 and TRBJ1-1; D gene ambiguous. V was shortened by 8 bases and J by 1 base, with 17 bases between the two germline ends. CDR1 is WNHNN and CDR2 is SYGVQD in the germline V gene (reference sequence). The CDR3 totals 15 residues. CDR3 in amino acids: CASGRERRENTEAFF. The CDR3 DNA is TGCGCCAGCGGGCGCGAGCGGAGGGAGAACACTGAAGCTTTCTTT.

The CDR3 DNA is TGCGCCAGCAGCTTGGACAGCTTGAAGACCCAGTACTTC. Translated: CASSLDSLKTQYF. The rearrangement uses TRBV5-1 and TRBJ2-5; no clear D. The CDR3 contains 13 residues. Trimming took off 0 bases at V and 6 bases at J, with 9 bases between the two ends. CDR1 SGHRS and CDR2 YFSETQ come from the germline V gene.

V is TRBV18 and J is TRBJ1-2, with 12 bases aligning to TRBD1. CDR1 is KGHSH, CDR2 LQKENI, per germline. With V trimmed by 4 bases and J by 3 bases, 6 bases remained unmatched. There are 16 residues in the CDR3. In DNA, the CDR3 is TGTGCCAGCTCACGGCCCGGGACAGGGGGCGACTATGGCTACACCTTC. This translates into CASSRPGTGGDYGYTF.

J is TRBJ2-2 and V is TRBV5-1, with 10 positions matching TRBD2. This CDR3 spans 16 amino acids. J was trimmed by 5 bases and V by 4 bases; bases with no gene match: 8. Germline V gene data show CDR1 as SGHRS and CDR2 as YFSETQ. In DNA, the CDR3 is TGCGCCAGCAGCCCCCCTAGCGGGAGTAGTACCGGGGAGCTGTTTTTT. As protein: CASSPPSGSSTGELFF.

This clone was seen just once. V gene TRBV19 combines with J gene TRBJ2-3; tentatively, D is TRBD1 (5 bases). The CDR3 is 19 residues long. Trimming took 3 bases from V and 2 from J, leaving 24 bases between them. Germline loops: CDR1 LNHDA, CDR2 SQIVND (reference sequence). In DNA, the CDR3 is TGTGCCAGTAGTATCGACAGCTCACAAATCTATACAAACACAGATACGCAGTATTTT. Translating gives CASSIDSSQIYTNTDTQYF.

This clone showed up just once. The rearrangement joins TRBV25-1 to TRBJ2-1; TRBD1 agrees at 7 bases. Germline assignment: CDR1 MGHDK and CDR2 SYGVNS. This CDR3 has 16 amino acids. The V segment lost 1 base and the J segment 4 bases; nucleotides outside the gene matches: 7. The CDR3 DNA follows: TGTGCCAGCAGTGAATCGGGTACGGGACAGTACAATGAGCAGTTCTTC. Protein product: CASSESGTGQYNEQFF.

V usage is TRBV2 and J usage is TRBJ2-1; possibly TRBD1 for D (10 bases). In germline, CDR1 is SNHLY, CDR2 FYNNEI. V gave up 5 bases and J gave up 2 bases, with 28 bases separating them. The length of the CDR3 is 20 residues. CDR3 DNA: TGTGCCAGCAGTTCCGGGACAGGGGTTTATAGCGGGAGAGCCTACAATGAGCAGTTCTTC. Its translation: CASSSGTGVYSGRAYNEQFF.

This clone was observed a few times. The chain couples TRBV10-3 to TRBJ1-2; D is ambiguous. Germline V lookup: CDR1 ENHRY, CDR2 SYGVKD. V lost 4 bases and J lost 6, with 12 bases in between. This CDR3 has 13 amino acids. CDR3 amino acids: CAISANLENGYTF. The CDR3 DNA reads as TGTGCCATCAGTGCTAACCTGGAAAATGGCTACACCTTC.

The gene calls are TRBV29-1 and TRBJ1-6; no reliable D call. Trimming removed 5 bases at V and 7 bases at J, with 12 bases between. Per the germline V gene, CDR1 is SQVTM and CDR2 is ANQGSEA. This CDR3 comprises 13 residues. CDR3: CSVSDGLNSPLHF. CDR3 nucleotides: TGCAGCGTTTCGGACGGCCTCAATTCACCCCTCCACTTT.

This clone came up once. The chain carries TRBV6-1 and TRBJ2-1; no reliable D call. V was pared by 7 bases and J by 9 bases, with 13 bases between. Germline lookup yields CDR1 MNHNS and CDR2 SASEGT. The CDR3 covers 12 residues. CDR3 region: CASTKERGEQFF. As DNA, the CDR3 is TGTGCCAGCACAAAAGAGCGAGGTGAGCAGTTCTTC.

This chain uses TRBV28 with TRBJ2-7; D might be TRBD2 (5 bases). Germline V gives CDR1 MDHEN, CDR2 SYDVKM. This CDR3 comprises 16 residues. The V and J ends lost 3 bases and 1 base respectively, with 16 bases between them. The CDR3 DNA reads TGTGCCAGCAGTTTTCGTTTCGGGGATGGGTCCTACGAGCAGTACTTC. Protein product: CASSFRFGDGSYEQYF.

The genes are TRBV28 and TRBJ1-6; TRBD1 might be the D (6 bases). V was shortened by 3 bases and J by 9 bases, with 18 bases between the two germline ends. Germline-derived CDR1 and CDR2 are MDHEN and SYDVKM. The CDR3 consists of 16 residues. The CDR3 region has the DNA TGTGCCAGCAGTTTGGGGGTGGGAGGGGGTTTTTCACCCCTCCACTTT. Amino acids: CASSLGVGGGFSPLHF.

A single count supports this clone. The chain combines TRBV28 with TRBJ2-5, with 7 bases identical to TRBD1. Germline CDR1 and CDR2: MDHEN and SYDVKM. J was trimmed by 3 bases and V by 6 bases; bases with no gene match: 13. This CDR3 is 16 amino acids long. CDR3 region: CASSVRGTLFKETQYF. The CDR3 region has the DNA TGTGCCAGCAGCGTCAGGGGGACCTTGTTCAAAGAGACCCAGTACTTC.

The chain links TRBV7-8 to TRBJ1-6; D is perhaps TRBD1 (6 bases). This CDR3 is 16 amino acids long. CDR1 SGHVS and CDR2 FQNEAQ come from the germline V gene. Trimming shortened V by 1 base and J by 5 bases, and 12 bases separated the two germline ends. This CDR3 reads CASSLVAGTNNSPLHF. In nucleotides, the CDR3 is TGTGCCAGCAGCTTAGTGGCCGGGACAAATAATTCACCCCTCCACTTT.

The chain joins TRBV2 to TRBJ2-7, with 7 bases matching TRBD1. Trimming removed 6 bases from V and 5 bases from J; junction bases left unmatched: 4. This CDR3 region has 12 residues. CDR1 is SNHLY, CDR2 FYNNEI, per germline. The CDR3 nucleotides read TGTGCCAGCAGCGACAGGGTTCACGAGCAGTACTTC. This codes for CASSDRVHEQYF.

Written as DNA, the CDR3 is TGTGCCAGCAGCTTGGGGTCAAAAACGGAGACCCAGTACTTC. This encodes CASSLGSKTETQYF. The V gene is TRBV5-6, the J gene TRBJ2-5; D gene ambiguous. The ends were cut back, 0 bases at V and 5 bases at J, with 11 bases in the middle. The germline V gene encodes CDR1 SGHDT and CDR2 YYEEEE. The CDR3 contains 14 residues.

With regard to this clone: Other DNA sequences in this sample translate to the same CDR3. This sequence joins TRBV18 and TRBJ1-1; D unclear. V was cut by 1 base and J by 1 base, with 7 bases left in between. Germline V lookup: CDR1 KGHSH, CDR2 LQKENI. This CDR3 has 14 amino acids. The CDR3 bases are TGTGCCAGCTCACCACGAGGCGAGAACACTGAAGCTTTCTTT. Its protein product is CASSPRGENTEAFF.

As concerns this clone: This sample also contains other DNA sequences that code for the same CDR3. The CDR3 nucleotides read TGTGCCAGCAGCTTAGGCGGCAGTAGCAATCAGCCCCAGCATTTT. It yields the protein CASSLGGSSNQPQHF. This rearrangement joins TRBV7-8 to TRBJ1-5, with D hard to call. The length of the CDR3 is 15 residues. Trimming cost V 1 base and J 0 bases, with 7 bases left between them. The germline V gene has CDR1 SGHVS and CDR2 FQNEAQ.

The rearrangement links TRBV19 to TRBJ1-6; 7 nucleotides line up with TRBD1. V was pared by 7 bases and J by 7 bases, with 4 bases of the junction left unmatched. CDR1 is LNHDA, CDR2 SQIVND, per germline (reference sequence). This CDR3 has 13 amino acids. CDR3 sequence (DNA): TGTGCCAGTACGGGACAGATGAATTCACCCCTCCACTTT. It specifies CASTGQMNSPLHF. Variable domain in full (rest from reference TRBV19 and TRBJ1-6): DGGITQSPKYLFRKEGQNVTLSCEQNLNHDAMYWYRQDPGQGLRLIYYSQIVNDFQKGDIAEGYSVSREKKESFPLTVTSAQKNPTAFYLCASTGQMNSPLHFGNGTRLTVT.

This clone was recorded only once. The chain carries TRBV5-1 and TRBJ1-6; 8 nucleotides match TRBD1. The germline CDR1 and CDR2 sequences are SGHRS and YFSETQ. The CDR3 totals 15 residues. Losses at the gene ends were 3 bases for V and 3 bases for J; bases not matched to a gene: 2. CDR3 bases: TGCGCCAGCAGCTCGGGACAGGTCTATAATTCACCCCTCCACTTT. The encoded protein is CASSSGQVYNSPLHF.

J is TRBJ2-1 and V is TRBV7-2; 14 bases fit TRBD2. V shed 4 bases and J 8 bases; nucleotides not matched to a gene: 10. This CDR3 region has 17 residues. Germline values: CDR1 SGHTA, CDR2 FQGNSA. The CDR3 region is CASSSGGLAGGYYEQFF. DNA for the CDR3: TGTGCCAGCAGCTCCGGCGGACTAGCGGGAGGTTATTATGAGCAGTTCTTC.

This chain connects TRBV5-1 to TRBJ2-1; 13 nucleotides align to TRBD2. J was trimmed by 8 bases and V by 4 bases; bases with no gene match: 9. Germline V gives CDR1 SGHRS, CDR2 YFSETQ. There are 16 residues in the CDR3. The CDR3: CASSVAGLAGVDEQFF. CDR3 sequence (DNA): TGCGCCAGCAGCGTCGCCGGACTAGCGGGGGTGGATGAGCAGTTCTTC.

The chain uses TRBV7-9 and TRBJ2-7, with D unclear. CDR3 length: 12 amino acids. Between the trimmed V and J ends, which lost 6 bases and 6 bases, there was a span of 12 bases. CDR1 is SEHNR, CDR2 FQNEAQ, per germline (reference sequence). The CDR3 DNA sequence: TGTGCCAGCAGTAGTACCTATATCGAGCAGTACTTC. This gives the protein CASSSTYIEQYF. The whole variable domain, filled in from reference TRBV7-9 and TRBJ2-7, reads DTGVSQNPRHKITKRGQNVTFRCDPISEHNRLYWYRQTLGQGPEFLTYFQNEAQLEKSRLLSDRFSAERPKGSFSTLEIQRTEQGDSAMYLCASSSTYIEQYFGPGTRLTVT.